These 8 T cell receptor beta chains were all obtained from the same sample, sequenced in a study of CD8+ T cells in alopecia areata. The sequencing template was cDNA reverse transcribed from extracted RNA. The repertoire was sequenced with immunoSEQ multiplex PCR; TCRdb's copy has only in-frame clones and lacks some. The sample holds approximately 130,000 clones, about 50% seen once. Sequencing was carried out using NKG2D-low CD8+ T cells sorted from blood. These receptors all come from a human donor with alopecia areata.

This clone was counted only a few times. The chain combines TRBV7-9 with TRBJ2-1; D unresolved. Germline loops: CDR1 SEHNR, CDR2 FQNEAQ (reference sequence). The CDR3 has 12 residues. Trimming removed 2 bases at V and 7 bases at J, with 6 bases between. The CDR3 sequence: CASSLRANEQFF. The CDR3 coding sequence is TGTGCCAGCAGCTTAAGGGCGAATGAGCAGTTCTTC.

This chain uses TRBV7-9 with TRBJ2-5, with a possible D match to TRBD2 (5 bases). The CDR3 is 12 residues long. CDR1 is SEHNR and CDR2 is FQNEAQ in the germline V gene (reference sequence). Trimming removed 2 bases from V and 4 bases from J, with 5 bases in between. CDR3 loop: CASSLSGETQYF. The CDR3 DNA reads TGTGCCAGCAGCTTAAGCGGAGAGACCCAGTACTTC. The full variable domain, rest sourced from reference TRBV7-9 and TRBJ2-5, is DTGVSQNPRHKITKRGQNVTFRCDPISEHNRLYWYRQTLGQGPEFLTYFQNEAQLEKSRLLSDRFSAERPKGSFSTLEIQRTEQGDSAMYLCASSLSGETQYFGPGTRLLVL.

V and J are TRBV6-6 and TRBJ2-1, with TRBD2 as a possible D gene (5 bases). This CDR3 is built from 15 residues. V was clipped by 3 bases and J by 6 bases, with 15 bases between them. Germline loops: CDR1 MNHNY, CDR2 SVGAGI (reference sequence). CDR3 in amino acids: CASSYEPEGRNEQFF. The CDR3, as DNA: TGTGCCAGCAGTTATGAGCCAGAGGGCCGCAATGAGCAGTTCTTC.

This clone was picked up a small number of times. CDR3 bases: TGTGCCATCAGTTCGGAGTCAGATACGCAGTATTTT. Protein sequence: CAISSESDTQYF. The chain is built from TRBV10-3 and TRBJ2-3, with no clear D. The V gene lost 5 bases and the J gene lost 4 bases, with 7 bases spanning the gap. Germline-derived CDR1 and CDR2 are ENHRY and SYGVKD. The CDR3 loop spans 12 amino acids.

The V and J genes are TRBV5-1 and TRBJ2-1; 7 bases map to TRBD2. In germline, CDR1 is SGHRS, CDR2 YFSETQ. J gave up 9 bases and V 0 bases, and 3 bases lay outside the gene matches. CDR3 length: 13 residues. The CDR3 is CASSLASGGEQFF. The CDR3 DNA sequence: TGCGCCAGCAGCTTGGCTAGCGGTGGTGAGCAGTTCTTC.

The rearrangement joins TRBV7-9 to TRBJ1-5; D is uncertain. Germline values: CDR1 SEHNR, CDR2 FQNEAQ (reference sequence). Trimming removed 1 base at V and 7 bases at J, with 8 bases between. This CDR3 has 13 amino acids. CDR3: CASSLGAGQPQHF. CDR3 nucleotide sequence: TGTGCCAGCAGCTTAGGTGCTGGACAGCCCCAGCATTTT.

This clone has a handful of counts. The CDR3 reads CAWSDPRTSGKETQYF. In DNA form, the CDR3 reads TGTGCCTGGAGTGACCCCCGGACTAGCGGCAAAGAGACCCAGTACTTC. The V call is TRBV30, the J call TRBJ2-5, with 10 positions matching TRBD2. The CDR3 contains 16 residues. V lost 1 base, J lost 3 bases, and 8 bases stayed unmatched. CDR1 and CDR2 from the germline V gene are GTSNPN and SVGIG (reference sequence). The whole variable domain, remainder taken from reference TRBV30 and TRBJ2-5, is SQTIHQWPATLVQPVGSPLSLECTVEGTSNPNLYWYRQAAGRGLQLLFYSVGIGQISSEVPQNLSASRPQDRQFILSSKKLLLSDSGFYLCAWSDPRTSGKETQYFGPGTRLLVL.

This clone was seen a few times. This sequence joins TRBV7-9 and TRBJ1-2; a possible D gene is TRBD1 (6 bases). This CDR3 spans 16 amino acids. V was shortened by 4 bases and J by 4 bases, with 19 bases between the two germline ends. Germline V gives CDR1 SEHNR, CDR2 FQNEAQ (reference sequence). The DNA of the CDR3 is TGTGCCAGCAGCTCGCAATGGGACATTCAAAGCTATGGCTACACCTTC. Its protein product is CASSSQWDIQSYGYTF.